These 27 T cell receptor beta chains share one sample of origin, sequenced in a study of blood T cells in healthy people across ages. A sample-barcoded 5' primer and a J-beta primer mix were used in a second PCR of roughly 7 to 12 cycles. TCRdb analysed the 5' RACE reads with MiXCR anew, one entry per CDR3 protein. The sample contains 1.6 million or so distinct CDR3 sequences, 34% of which appear only once. The source material was blood. The receptors come from a young woman in good health.

This clonotype was observed at least ten times. The rearrangement links TRBV6-1 to TRBJ2-1, with TRBD2 as a possible D gene (5 bases). The CDR3 length is 15 residues. Germline lookup yields CDR1 MNHNS and CDR2 SASEGT. Trimming removed 2 bases at V and 12 bases at J, with 20 bases between. The CDR3 loop reads CASSEMILRESGQFF. As DNA, the CDR3 is TGTGCCAGCAGTGAAATGATACTTAGGGAGTCTGGGCAGTTCTTC.

Only a few counts were recorded for this clonotype. The CDR3 nucleotides are TGTGCCAGCGGGACTTCGGACGCCGGGGAGCTGTTTTTT. The encoded protein is CASGTSDAGELFF. This chain links TRBV6-5 with TRBJ2-2; D perhaps matches TRBD2 (6 bases). This CDR3 spans 13 amino acids. V was pared by 8 bases and J by 6 bases, with 13 bases between. Germline V CDR1 and CDR2: MNHEY, SVGAGI.

This clonotype was counted at least ten times. The chain recombines TRBV4-1 with TRBJ2-7, with D possibly matching TRBD1 (6 bases). Trimming took 1 base from V and 2 from J, leaving 12 bases between them. Germline lookup yields CDR1 MGHRA and CDR2 YSYEKL. This CDR3 is built from 15 residues. The CDR3 nucleotides read TGCGCCAGCAGCCAAGCTTGGACAGAGACCTACGAGCAGTACTTC. It translates to CASSQAWTETYEQYF.

The chain links TRBV5-1 to TRBJ1-2; weak D call: TRBD1 (5 bases). Germline V gives CDR1 SGHRS, CDR2 YFSETQ. CDR3 length: 18 amino acids. Trimming pared 4 bases from V and 3 bases from J, leaving 25 bases between. DNA of the CDR3: TGCGCCAGCAGCCCCGCCGGGAGCTGGAGGGGAGTGGACTATGGCTACACCTTC. Its protein product is CASSPAGSWRGVDYGYTF.

As to this clonotype: In this CDR3 the conserved last residue, phenylalanine or tryptophan, is missing, so a read error is likely. This chain uses TRBV20-1 with TRBJ2-5; D may match TRBD1 or TRBD2 (5 bases each). The CDR3 loop spans 15 amino acids. The V end lost 0 bases, the J end lost 5 bases, and 16 bases lay between the germline ends. Looked up from germline, CDR1 is DFQATT and CDR2 is SNEGSKA (reference sequence). The CDR3 here is CSARDRVGPGETQYV. CDR3 bases: TGCAGTGCTAGAGATCGTGTGGGGCCGGGGGAGACCCAGTACGTC.

This clonotype has just a few counts. The chain recombines TRBV20-1 with TRBJ2-6; 8 bases are a match to TRBD1. CDR1 DFQATT and CDR2 SNEGSKA come from the germline V gene (reference sequence). V dropped 7 bases and J dropped 4; count of bases not matched to a gene: 6. CDR3 length equals 14 residues. CDR3 sequence (DNA): TGCAGTGTTAGCCAGGGGGCGGGGGCCAACGTCCTGACTTTC. Amino acids: CSVSQGAGANVLTF.

This clonotype was found a few times. The chain joins TRBV6-6 to TRBJ2-1; no firm D call. The V end lost 2 bases, the J end lost 1 base, and 9 bases lay between the germline ends. Germline loops: CDR1 MNHNY, CDR2 SVGAGI (reference sequence). The CDR3 has 15 amino acids. The CDR3 bases are TGTGCCAGCAGTTACGTCCCCGCTTCCTACAATGAGCAGTTCTTC. Protein sequence: CASSYVPASYNEQFF.

In its sample, this clonotype was seen a few times. The J gene is TRBJ1-2, the V gene TRBV11-2, with unresolved D. CDR3 size: 14 residues. The germline gives CDR1 SGHAT, CDR2 FQNNGV. V was cut by 4 bases and J by 0 bases, with 9 bases left in between. In nucleotides, the CDR3 is TGTGCCAGCAGCTCCCCGGCAGCTAACTATGGCTACACCTTC. It codes for CASSSPAANYGYTF.

The rearrangement links TRBV6-1 to TRBJ1-2; D gene uncertain. The V and J ends lost 4 bases and 4 bases respectively, with 10 bases between them. The CDR3 covers 13 residues. Germline CDR1 is MNHNS and CDR2 is SASEGT. The CDR3 DNA reads TGTGCCAGCAGTGTCCCCGACCTCTATGGCTACACCTTC. Its protein is CASSVPDLYGYTF.

This clonotype was observed a few times. The V and J genes are TRBV6-5 and TRBJ2-7; a weak D match, TRBD2 (5 bases). The CDR3 runs 12 residues. Germline V gene data show CDR1 as MNHEY and CDR2 as SVGAGI. V dropped 2 bases and J dropped 7 bases, with 9 bases sitting between them. CDR3 residues: CASSYGGGEQYF. The CDR3 DNA reads as TGTGCCAGCAGTTACGGAGGTGGAGAGCAGTACTTC.

The rearrangement joins TRBV4-1 to TRBJ2-7; D may be TRBD1 or TRBD2 (5 bases each). This CDR3 is built from 16 residues. CDR1 is MGHRA, CDR2 YSYEKL, per germline. The V end lost 0 bases, the J end lost 5 bases, and 17 bases lay between the germline ends. The CDR3 region is CASSQEWQGASHEQYF. The CDR3 DNA reads as TGCGCCAGCAGCCAAGAGTGGCAGGGAGCATCCCACGAGCAGTACTTC.

The V and J genes are TRBV30 and TRBJ2-7, with D perhaps TRBD1 (6 bases). Deletions cut 5 bases from V and 6 bases from J, with 20 bases between. Germline V gives CDR1 GTSNPN, CDR2 SVGIG (reference sequence). This CDR3 region has 14 residues. CDR3 region: CAWDPPGQFSEQYF. DNA of the CDR3: TGTGCCTGGGATCCTCCGGGACAATTCTCCGAGCAGTACTTC.

Here the CDR3 reads CASSQWDVNTEAFF. The DNA for the CDR3 is TGTGCCAGCAGCCAATGGGATGTGAACACTGAAGCTTTCTTT. The gene calls are TRBV3-1 and TRBJ1-1; D remains ambiguous. The germline V gene has CDR1 LGHDT and CDR2 YNNKEL (reference sequence). Trimming stripped 2 bases from V and 0 bases from J, with 7 bases between. The CDR3 is 14 amino acids.

The table lists this clonotype with a few counts. The rearrangement joins TRBV10-3 to TRBJ1-4; D uncertain. Trimming left V 0 bases short and J 4 bases short, with 3 bases between. In germline, CDR1 is ENHRY, CDR2 SYGVKD. This CDR3 is 13 amino acids long. The CDR3 loop reads CAISESYNEKLFF. CDR3 in DNA: TGTGCCATCAGTGAGTCGTATAATGAAAAACTGTTTTTT.

The CDR3 sequence: CASSDEFSKHEQYF. The CDR3 coding sequence is TGTGCCAGCAGTGACGAATTCAGCAAGCACGAGCAGTACTTC. V gene TRBV6-4 combines with J gene TRBJ2-7; no definite D call. V lost 2 bases and J lost 5, with 13 bases in between. This CDR3 spans 14 amino acids. In germline, CDR1 is MRHNA, CDR2 SNTAGT.

V is TRBV9 and J is TRBJ2-5, with TRBD1 matching 9 bases. Germline V lookup: CDR1 SGDLS, CDR2 YYNGEE. The CDR3 extends over 17 amino acids. V lost 1 base to trimming and J lost 5 bases; unmatched junction nucleotides: 12. This chain's CDR3 is CASSVNWDRDPSETQYF. The CDR3, as DNA: TGTGCCAGCAGCGTAAACTGGGACAGGGACCCGTCGGAGACCCAGTACTTC.

The V and J genes are TRBV7-9 and TRBJ2-2; 11 bases fit TRBD1. The CDR3 has 12 amino acids. Germline CDR1 is SEHNR and CDR2 is FQNEAQ (reference sequence). The V and J ends lost 11 bases and 4 bases, in that order; junction bases with no gene match: 0. In DNA, the CDR3 is TGTGCCGGACAGGGGGCCACCGGGGAGCTGTTTTTT. Protein: CAGQGATGELFF.

With respect to this clonotype: A much larger clonotype is one base distant, so this may be a read error. The rearrangement joins TRBV20-1 to TRBJ2-1, with 8 bases identical to TRBD1. J lost 3 bases, V lost 1 base, and 5 bases had no gene match. The CDR3 has 15 residues. The germline CDR1 and CDR2 sequences are DFQATT and SNEGSKA (reference sequence). CDR3: CSARARQGLYNEQFF. The CDR3 DNA reads TGCAGTGCTAGAGCGAGACAGGGGCTCTACAATGAGCAGTTCTTC.

This clonotype has a handful of counts. The chain combines TRBV20-1 with TRBJ2-7, with D unresolved. Germline CDR1 reads DFQATT; CDR2 reads SNEGSKA (reference sequence). CDR3 length equals 15 residues. With 0 bases removed from V and 0 bases from J, the gap between germline ends came to 12 bases. This chain's CDR3 is CSARDRKRPSYEQYF. The CDR3, as DNA: TGCAGTGCTAGAGATCGCAAGCGACCCTCCTACGAGCAGTACTTC.

The V and J genes are TRBV20-1 and TRBJ2-7, with 11 bases lining up with TRBD2. The V segment lost 3 bases and the J segment 5 bases; nucleotides outside the gene matches: 12. The germline V gene has CDR1 DFQATT and CDR2 SNEGSKA (reference sequence). The CDR3 length is 16 residues. The CDR3 spells CSASSRLAGRRNEQYF. The DNA of the CDR3 is TGCAGTGCTAGTTCGAGACTAGCGGGAAGGCGAAACGAGCAGTACTTC.

This clonotype has only a few counts. The chain combines TRBV28 with TRBJ2-7; 10 bases fit TRBD2. CDR1 MDHEN and CDR2 SYDVKM come from the germline V gene. CDR3 length: 15 amino acids. The trim removed 3 bases at V and 0 bases at J, leaving 2 bases unmatched. CDR3 DNA: TGTGCCAGCAGTTTTACTAGCGGGATCTCCTACGAGCAGTACTTC. Translated, it gives CASSFTSGISYEQYF.

This chain connects TRBV28 to TRBJ2-4, with D unresolved. Germline V lookup: CDR1 MDHEN, CDR2 SYDVKM. The CDR3 extends over 12 amino acids. Between the trimmed V and J ends, which lost 8 bases and 10 bases, there was a span of 15 bases. The CDR3 bases are TGTGCCAGCGGTACCGGTAGGAGAATTCAGTACTTC. Its protein product is CASGTGRRIQYF.

This clonotype was seen at least ten times. The CDR3 reads CASSSASGRRSEQFF. In nucleotides, the CDR3 is TGTGCCAGCAGCTCAGCTAGCGGGAGAAGGAGTGAGCAGTTCTTC. The V gene is TRBV7-2, the J gene TRBJ2-1; 10 bases agree with TRBD2. CDR1 is SGHTA, CDR2 FQGNSA, per germline. This CDR3 is 15 amino acids long. Trimming removed 4 bases from V and 9 bases from J; junction bases left unmatched: 9.

The J gene is TRBJ1-1, the V gene TRBV29-1, with unresolved D. The CDR3 spans 15 residues. The V and J ends lost 5 bases and 1 base respectively, with 17 bases between them. Per the germline V gene, CDR1 is SQVTM and CDR2 is ANQGSEA. The CDR3 here is CSVRHLGGRNTEAFF. In DNA form, the CDR3 reads TGCAGCGTTCGACACCTGGGCGGAAGGAACACTGAAGCTTTCTTT.

This clonotype was counted a few times. The chain employs TRBV29-1 and TRBJ1-2, with D unclear. CDR1 and CDR2 from the germline V gene are SQVTM and ANQGSEA. Trimming left V 4 bases short and J 4 bases short, with 19 bases between. The CDR3 contains 15 residues. Here the CDR3 DNA reads TGCAGCGTTGGGACGCAATCCGACCACCCCTATGGCTACACCTTC. This translates into CSVGTQSDHPYGYTF.

This clonotype was observed a few times. The CDR3, as DNA: TGTGCCAGCAGCCACATCAGGGGAGGAGAAGGCTACACCTTC. Translating it yields CASSHIRGGEGYTF. This chain uses TRBV3-1 with TRBJ1-2; weak D call: TRBD1 (6 bases). V lost 3 bases and J lost 8, with 16 bases in between. The CDR3 runs 14 residues. Germline V gene data show CDR1 as LGHDT and CDR2 as YNNKEL (reference sequence).

This clonotype was counted many times. The chain employs TRBV9 and TRBJ2-7; D assignment may be TRBD1 or TRBD2 (6 bases each). The CDR3 is 15 amino acids. The V gene's germline CDR1 is SGDLS and CDR2 YYNGEE. The V and J ends lost 3 bases and 6 bases respectively, with 19 bases between them. In nucleotides, the CDR3 is TGTGCCAGCAGCGAAACCGGGACTGGGGGCTCCGAGCAGTACTTC. This codes for CASSETGTGGSEQYF.